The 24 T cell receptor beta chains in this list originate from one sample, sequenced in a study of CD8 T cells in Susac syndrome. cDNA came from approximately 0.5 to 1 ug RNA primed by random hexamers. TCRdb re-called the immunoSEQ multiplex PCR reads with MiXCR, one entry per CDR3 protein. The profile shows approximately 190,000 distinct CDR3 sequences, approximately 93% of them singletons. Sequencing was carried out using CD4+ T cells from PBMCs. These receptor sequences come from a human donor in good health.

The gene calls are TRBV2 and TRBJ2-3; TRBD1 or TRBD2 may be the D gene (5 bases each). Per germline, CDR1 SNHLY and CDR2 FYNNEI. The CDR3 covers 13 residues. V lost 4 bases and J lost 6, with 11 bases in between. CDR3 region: CASSGGAWDTQYF. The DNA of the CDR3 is TGTGCCAGCAGTGGAGGGGCATGGGATACGCAGTATTTT.

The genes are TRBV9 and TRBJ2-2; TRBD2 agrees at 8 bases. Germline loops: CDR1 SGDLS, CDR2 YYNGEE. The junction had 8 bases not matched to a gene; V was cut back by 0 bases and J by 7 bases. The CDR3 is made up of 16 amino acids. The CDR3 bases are TGTGCCAGCAGCGTAGCTTTCGGGGGGGCGATCGGGGAGCTGTTTTTT. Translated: CASSVAFGGAIGELFF.

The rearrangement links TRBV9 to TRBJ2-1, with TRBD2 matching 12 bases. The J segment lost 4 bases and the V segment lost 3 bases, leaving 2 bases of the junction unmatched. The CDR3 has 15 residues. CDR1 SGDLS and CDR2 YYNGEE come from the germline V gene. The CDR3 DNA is TGTGCCAGCAGCGAGCTAGCGGGGGGGTACAATGAGCAGTTCTTC. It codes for CASSELAGGYNEQFF.

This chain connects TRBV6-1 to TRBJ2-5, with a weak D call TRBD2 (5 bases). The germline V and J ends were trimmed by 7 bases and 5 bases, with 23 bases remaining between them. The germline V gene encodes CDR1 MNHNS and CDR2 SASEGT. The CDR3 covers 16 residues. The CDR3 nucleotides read TGTGCCAGCACCAAAGGACGGGCCGATTGGAGGGAGACCCAGTACTTC. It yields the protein CASTKGRADWRETQYF.

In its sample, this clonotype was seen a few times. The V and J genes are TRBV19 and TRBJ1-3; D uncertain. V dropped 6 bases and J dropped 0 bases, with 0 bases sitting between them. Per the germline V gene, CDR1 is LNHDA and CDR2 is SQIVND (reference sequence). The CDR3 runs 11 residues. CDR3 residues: CASSSGNTIYF. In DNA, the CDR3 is TGTGCCAGTAGCTCTGGAAACACCATATATTTT. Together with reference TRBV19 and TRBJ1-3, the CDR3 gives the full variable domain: DGGITQSPKYLFRKEGQNVTLSCEQNLNHDAMYWYRQDPGQGLRLIYYSQIVNDFQKGDIAEGYSVSREKKESFPLTVTSAQKNPTAFYLCASSSGNTIYFGEGSWLTVV.

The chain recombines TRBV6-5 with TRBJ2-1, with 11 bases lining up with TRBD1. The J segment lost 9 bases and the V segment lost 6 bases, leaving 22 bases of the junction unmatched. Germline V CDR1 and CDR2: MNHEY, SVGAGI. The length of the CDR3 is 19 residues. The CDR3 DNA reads TGTGCCAGCAGCTTCACTCCGGGACAGGGGGGACTATTACGGACTGAGCAGTTCTTC. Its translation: CASSFTPGQGGLLRTEQFF.

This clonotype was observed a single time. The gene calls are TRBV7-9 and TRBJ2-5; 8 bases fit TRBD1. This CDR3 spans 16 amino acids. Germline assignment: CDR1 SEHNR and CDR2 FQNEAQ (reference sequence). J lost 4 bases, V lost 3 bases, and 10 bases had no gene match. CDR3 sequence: CASSFGSAGGIETQYF. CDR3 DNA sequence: TGTGCCAGCAGCTTCGGCAGCGCAGGGGGCATAGAGACCCAGTACTTC.

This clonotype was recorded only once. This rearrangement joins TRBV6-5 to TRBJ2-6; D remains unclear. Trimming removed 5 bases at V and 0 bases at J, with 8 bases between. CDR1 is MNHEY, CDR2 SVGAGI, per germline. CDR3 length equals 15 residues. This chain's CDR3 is CASSQTHSGANVLTF. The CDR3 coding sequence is TGTGCCAGCAGTCAGACTCACTCTGGGGCCAACGTCCTGACTTTC.

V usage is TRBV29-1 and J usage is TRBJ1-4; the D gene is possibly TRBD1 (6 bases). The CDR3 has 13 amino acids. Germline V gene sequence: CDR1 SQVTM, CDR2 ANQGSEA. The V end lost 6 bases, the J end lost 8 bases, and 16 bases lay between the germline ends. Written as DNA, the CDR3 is TGCAGCGTCGCAGCGGCAGGGGCGGAAAAACTGTTTTTT. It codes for CSVAAAGAEKLFF.

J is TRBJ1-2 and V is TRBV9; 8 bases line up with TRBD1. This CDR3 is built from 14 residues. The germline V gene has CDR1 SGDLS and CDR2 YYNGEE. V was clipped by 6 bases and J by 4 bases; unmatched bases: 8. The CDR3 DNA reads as TGTGCCAGCACCCCTGGGACAGGCATCTATGGCTACACCTTC. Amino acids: CASTPGTGIYGYTF. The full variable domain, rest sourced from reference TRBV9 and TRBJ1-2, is DSGVTQTPKHLITATGQRVTLRCSPRSGDLSVYWYQQSLDQGLQFLIQYYNGEERAKGNILERFSAQQFPDLHSELNLSSLELGDSALYFCASTPGTGIYGYTFGSGTRLTVV.

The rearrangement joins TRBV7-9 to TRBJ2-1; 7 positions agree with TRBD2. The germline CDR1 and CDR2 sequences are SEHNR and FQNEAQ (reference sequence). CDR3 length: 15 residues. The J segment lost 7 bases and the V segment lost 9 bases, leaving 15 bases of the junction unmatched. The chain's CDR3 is CASIVAGRAENEQFF. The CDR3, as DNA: TGTGCCAGTATTGTTGCGGGGAGGGCAGAGAATGAGCAGTTCTTC.

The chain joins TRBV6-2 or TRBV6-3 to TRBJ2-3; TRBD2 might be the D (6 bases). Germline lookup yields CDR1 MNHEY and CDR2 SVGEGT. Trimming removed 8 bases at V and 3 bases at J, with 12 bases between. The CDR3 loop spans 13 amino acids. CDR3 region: CASRQGGTDTQYF. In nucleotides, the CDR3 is TGTGCCAGCCGCCAGGGAGGAACAGATACGCAGTATTTT.

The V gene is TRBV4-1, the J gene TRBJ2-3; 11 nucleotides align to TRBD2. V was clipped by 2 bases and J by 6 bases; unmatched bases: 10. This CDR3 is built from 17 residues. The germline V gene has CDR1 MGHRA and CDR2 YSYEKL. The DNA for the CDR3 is TGCGCCAGCAGCCAACAAGAAATAGCGGGGGGGCAGGATACGCAGTATTTT. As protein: CASSQQEIAGGQDTQYF.

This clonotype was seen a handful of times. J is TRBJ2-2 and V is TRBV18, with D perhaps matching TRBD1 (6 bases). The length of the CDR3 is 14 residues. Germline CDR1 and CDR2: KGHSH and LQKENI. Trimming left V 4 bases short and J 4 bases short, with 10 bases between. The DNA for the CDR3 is TGTGCCAGCTCACTCGGACAGCCCACCGGGGAGCTGTTTTTT. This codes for CASSLGQPTGELFF. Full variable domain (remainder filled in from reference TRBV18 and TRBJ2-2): NAGVMQNPRHLVRRRGQEARLRCSPMKGHSHVYWYRQLPEEGLKFMVYLQKENIIDESGMPKERFSAEFPKEGPSILRIQQVVRGDSAAYFCASSLGQPTGELFFGEGSRLTVL.

This chain's CDR3 is CASSISSGTLTGNTIYF. CDR3 nucleotide sequence: TGTGCCAGTAGTATATCTTCCGGGACACTTACTGGAAACACCATATATTTT. The chain has TRBV19 and TRBJ1-3; D is perhaps TRBD1 (6 bases). CDR1 is LNHDA and CDR2 is SQIVND in the germline V gene (reference sequence). V was trimmed by 2 bases and J by 2 bases, leaving 16 bases between them. This CDR3 region has 17 residues.

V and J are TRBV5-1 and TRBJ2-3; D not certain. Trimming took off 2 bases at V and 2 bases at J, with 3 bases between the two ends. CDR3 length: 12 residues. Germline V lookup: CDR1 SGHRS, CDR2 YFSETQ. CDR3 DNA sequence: TGCGCCAGCAGCTTTTACACAGATACGCAGTATTTT. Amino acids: CASSFYTDTQYF.

CDR3 in DNA: TGTGCCAGTAGTATAGATCCCCGTCGGGAGAACACTGAAGCTTTCTTT. This sequence encodes CASSIDPRRENTEAFF. V is TRBV19 and J is TRBJ1-1; unclear D gene. Germline V lookup: CDR1 LNHDA, CDR2 SQIVND (reference sequence). V dropped 0 bases and J dropped 1 base, with 12 bases sitting between them. The CDR3 runs to 16 residues.

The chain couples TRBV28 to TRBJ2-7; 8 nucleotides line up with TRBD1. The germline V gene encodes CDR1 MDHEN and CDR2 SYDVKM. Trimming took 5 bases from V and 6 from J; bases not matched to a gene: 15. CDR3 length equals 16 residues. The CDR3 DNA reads TGTGCCAGCAGTCCCCCGGGACAGGCCCCTTCAGGCGAGCAGTACTTC. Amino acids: CASSPPGQAPSGEQYF. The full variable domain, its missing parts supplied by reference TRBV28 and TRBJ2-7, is DVKVTQSSRYLVKRTGEKVFLECVQDMDHENMFWYRQDPGLGLRLIYFSYDVKMKEKGDIPEGYSVSREKKERFSLILESASTNQTSMYLCASSPPGQAPSGEQYFGPGTRLTVT.

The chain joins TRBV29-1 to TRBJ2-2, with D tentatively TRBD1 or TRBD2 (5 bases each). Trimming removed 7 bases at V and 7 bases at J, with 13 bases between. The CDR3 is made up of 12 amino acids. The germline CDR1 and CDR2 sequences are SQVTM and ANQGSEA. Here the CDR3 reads CSAGPGFGELFF. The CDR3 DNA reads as TGCAGCGCGGGGCCGGGGTTCGGGGAGCTGTTTTTT.

The CDR3 protein is CSVERGSGNTIYF. The CDR3 region has the DNA TGCAGCGTTGAAAGGGGCTCTGGAAACACCATATATTTT. This chain links TRBV29-1 with TRBJ1-3, with TRBD1 as a possible D gene (5 bases). Trimming removed 2 bases at V and 0 bases at J, with 5 bases between. The germline V gene encodes CDR1 SQVTM and CDR2 ANQGSEA. The CDR3 consists of 13 residues.

CDR3 residues: CASSQQRDSNQPQHF. In DNA form, the CDR3 reads TGTGCCAGTAGTCAGCAAAGGGATAGCAATCAGCCCCAGCATTTT. The chain joins TRBV19 to TRBJ1-5; D gene unclear. The CDR3 loop spans 15 amino acids. The germline V gene encodes CDR1 LNHDA and CDR2 SQIVND (reference sequence). Trimming pared 5 bases from V and 0 bases from J, leaving 11 bases between.

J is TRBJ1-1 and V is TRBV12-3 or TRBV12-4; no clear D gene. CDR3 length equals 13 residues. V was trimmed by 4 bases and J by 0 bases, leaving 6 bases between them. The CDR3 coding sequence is TGTGCCAGCAGTTACAGCATGAACACTGAAGCTTTCTTT. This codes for CASSYSMNTEAFF.

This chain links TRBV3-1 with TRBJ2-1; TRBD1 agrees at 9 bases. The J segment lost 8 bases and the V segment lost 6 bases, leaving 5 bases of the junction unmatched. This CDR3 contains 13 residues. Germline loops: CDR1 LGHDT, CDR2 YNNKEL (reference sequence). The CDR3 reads CASRDRGRDEQFF. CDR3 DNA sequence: TGTGCCAGCAGGGACAGGGGCAGGGATGAGCAGTTCTTC.

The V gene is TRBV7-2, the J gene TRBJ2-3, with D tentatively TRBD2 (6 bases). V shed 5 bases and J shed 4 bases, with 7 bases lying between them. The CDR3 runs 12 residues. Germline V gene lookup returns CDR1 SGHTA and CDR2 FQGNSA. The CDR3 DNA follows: TGTGCCAGCAGCCGACTAGCAGATACGCAGTATTTT. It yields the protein CASSRLADTQYF.